Below, one T cell receptor beta chain is given with its context. This record belongs to a study of metastatic and nonmetastatic thyroid tumors. Trimming stripped 1 base from V and 1 base from J, with 14 bases between. CDR1 and CDR2 (germline): MNHNS, SASEGT. There are 16 residues in the CDR3. Using MiXCR, TCRdb reanalyzed the PCR reads. The table has some 16,000 clones, roughly 26% seen once. All patients were treatment-naive before thyroid surgery. This clonotype was sampled from a female donor with papillary thyroid cancer or a benign thyroid nodule (not recorded which). Some clones in this sample may be carry-over from other donors' samples. This chain joins TRBV6-1 and TRBJ2-7; a possible D gene is TRBD1 (6 bases). The sample comprised tumor tissue. This CDR3 reads CASSEGYRVRSYEQYF. The CDR3 region has the DNA TGTGCCAGCAGTGAAGGATACAGGGTACGTTCCTACGAGCAGTACTTC.